Listed below are T cell receptor beta chains from one sample, sequenced in a study of T cells in localized non-small cell lung cancer. Libraries were prepared by immunoSEQ multiplex PCR; TCRdb keeps only in-frame clonotypes and omits some of them. The table shows around 50,000 clones, with 85% to 90% occurring only once. The sequencing here drew on PBMCs, taken before any cancer treatment. Receptors were obtained from a female donor with stage II lung adenocarcinoma. The CDR3 runs from the conserved cysteine through the conserved F or W. The D gene is left open where the match is weak.

v_gene	j_gene	d_gene	len	CDR3aa
TRBV7-3	TRBJ2-5	TRBD1	15	CASSLRGGRQETQYF
TRBV19	TRBJ2-7	TRBD2	14	CASTPSGGGDEQYF
TRBV7-9	TRBJ1-2	TRBD1	14	CASSLGQGVDGYTF
TRBV7-9	TRBJ1-2	.	15	CASSLAAGNPYGYTF
TRBV5-4	TRBJ1-4	.	15	CASSQTVGGDEKLFF
TRBV2	TRBJ2-7	.	13	CASSEIPGGSQYF
TRBV7-9	TRBJ1-2	.	11	CASSLEHIYTF
TRBV2	TRBJ2-5	TRBD1	14	CASGQTGVVETQYF
TRBV11-1	TRBJ1-1	.	13	CASSLAQTSEAFF
TRBV5-1	TRBJ2-7	.	14	CASSFSGSSYEQYF